The 14 T cell receptor beta chains below come from one sample, sequenced in a study of T cells in women clearing cervical HPV infection (dated by TCRdb to between 2018 and 2020). Library creation used the immunoSEQ multiplex PCR assay. TCRdb provides this immuneACCESS table in a form limited to in-frame rearrangements. Some clones are lacking; in checked studies, under half of them reflect an unresolved V gene, and why the rest are absent is not known. The table for this sample shows approximately 35,000 clones. The top ten clonotypes cover 3.5% to 4.5% of the sample. Sequencing used blood buffy coat. Every receptor here comes from a woman between 18 and 70 years old with a cervical HPV16 infection that either progressed to CIN3+ or cleared (not recorded which).

Concerning this clone itself: The read comes to an end 3 residues before the CDR3 does, leaving the germline J gene to fill in the end. The chain links TRBV20-1 to TRBJ2-1; D is undetermined. CDR1 DFQATT and CDR2 SNEGSKA come from the germline V gene (reference sequence). V lost 5 bases and J 8 bases, leaving 22 bases between the germline ends. The CDR3 contains 15 residues. The CDR3 DNA, read in part, is TGCAGTGCTCTTACCCGGAACTACCCGGGTGATGAG. Its translation: CSALTRNYPGDE. The CDR3, in full, reads CSALTRNYPGDEQFF.

A word on this clone: The read ends 3 residues early relative to the CDR3; the germline J gene fills the gap. This chain links TRBV30 with TRBJ1-1; tentatively, D is TRBD1 (6 bases). Trimming removed 4 bases from V and 6 bases from J, with 12 bases in between. CDR3 length: 12 residues. Germline V gene sequence: CDR1 GTSNPN, CDR2 SVGIG (reference sequence). CDR3 bases read: TGTGCCTGGACCGACTCAGGGGCTGAA. Translation gives CAWTDSGAE. Given in full, the CDR3 is CAWTDSGAEAFF.

Turning to this clone: A junction boundary mismatches the germline segment, possibly from a read error. The read ends 3 residues before the CDR3 terminus; that terminus is restored from the germline J gene. The chain carries TRBV18 and TRBJ2-3, with D tentatively TRBD1 (5 bases). In germline, CDR1 is KGHSH, CDR2 LQKENI. CDR3 length: 15 amino acids. The sequenced CDR3 bases are TGTGCCAGCTCACCACAGGGAAGGGGCACAGATGCG. Amino acids: CASSPQGRGTDA. The entire CDR3 reads CASSPQGRGTDAQYF.

Points on this clone: The read terminates 3 residues ahead of where the CDR3 ends, so the germline J gene completes it. The chain has TRBV7-3 and TRBJ2-1, with 9 bases matching TRBD2. This CDR3 is 15 amino acids long. Looked up from germline, CDR1 is SGHTA and CDR2 is FQGTGA. V lost 3 bases, J lost 3 bases, and 3 bases stayed unmatched. This CDR3 reads CASSFSGGFYNEQFF. The sequenced CDR3 bases are TGTGCCAGCAGCTTTAGCGGGGGATTCTACAATGAG.

Concerning this clone: Read sequence stops 3 residues before the CDR3 end, and the germline J gene provides the missing end. This sequence joins TRBV7-9 and TRBJ2-7; D is perhaps TRBD1 (7 bases). Trimming pared 1 base from V and 1 base from J, leaving 11 bases between. This CDR3 comprises 15 residues. Germline CDR1 is SEHNR and CDR2 is FQNEAQ (reference sequence). Incomplete CDR3 DNA: TGTGCCAGCAGCTTAGGGGGGGACAGTTCCTACGAG. Protein sequence: CASSLGGDSSYE. In full, the CDR3 reads CASSLGGDSSYEQYF.

To note about this clone: The read halts 3 residues ahead of the CDR3 end, with the missing end drawn from the germline J gene. The V and J genes are TRBV10-3 and TRBJ2-3; D is perhaps TRBD1 (6 bases). The V and J ends lost 8 bases and 5 bases respectively, with 14 bases between them. This CDR3 is built from 13 residues. The germline gives CDR1 ENHRY, CDR2 SYGVKD. The sequenced part of the CDR3 DNA is TGTGCCATCCTTGAAAGAGGGGGAGATACG. This codes for CAILERGGDT. The whole CDR3 region reads CAILERGGDTQYF.

As regards this clone: The missing CDR3 end, 3 residues past where the read stops, is filled in from the germline J gene. This sequence joins TRBV27 and TRBJ2-1; 14 bases align to TRBD2. V shed 9 bases, J shed 8 bases, and the junction held 9 bases outside the gene matches. Per germline, CDR1 MNHEY and CDR2 SMNVEV (reference sequence). The CDR3 covers 15 residues. The chain's CDR3 is CASTTSGRALDEQFF. Partial CDR3 DNA: TGTGCCAGTACGACTAGCGGGAGGGCCTTGGATGAG.

Concerning this clone itself: From the germline J gene comes the end of the CDR3, since the read stops 3 residues before it. J is TRBJ1-1 and V is TRBV11-3, with no clear D. This CDR3 comprises 13 residues. Per germline, CDR1 SGHNT and CDR2 YENEEA. V lost 1 base, J lost 2 bases, and 5 bases lay in between. Partial CDR3 DNA: TGTGCCAGCAGCTTAGGCGGAAACACTGAA. Its translation: CASSLGGNTE. In full, the CDR3 is CASSLGGNTEAFF.

As to this clone: The read gets to within 3 residues of the CDR3 end, and the germline J gene fills in the rest. This rearrangement joins TRBV2 to TRBJ1-4, with D unresolved. Germline V lookup: CDR1 SNHLY, CDR2 FYNNEI. This CDR3 comprises 14 residues. Trimming removed 7 bases at V and 4 bases at J, with 13 bases between. CDR3 amino acids: CASMAESHNEKLFF. The CDR3 DNA, read in part, is TGTGCCAGCATGGCTGAGAGTCATAATGAAAAA.

Details on this clone: Read coverage stops 3 residues before the CDR3 terminus; the germline J gene supplies the remainder. The chain joins TRBV2 to TRBJ1-5, with D possibly being TRBD1 (5 bases). The V and J ends lost 8 bases and 7 bases respectively, with 18 bases between them. Germline V lookup: CDR1 SNHLY, CDR2 FYNNEI. CDR3 size: 14 residues. Incomplete CDR3 DNA: TGTGCCAGCGGCACGGGGGTCATCGTCCAGCCC. This translates into CASGTGVIVQP. The full-length CDR3 reads as CASGTGVIVQPQHF.

With respect to this clone: The CDR3 goes on 3 residues after the read ends, and that part is filled in from the germline J gene. The gene calls are TRBV10-3 and TRBJ2-1; 8 nucleotides agree with TRBD1. The CDR3 loop spans 15 amino acids. The V and J ends lost 2 bases and 5 bases, in that order; junction bases with no gene match: 5. Germline V CDR1 and CDR2: ENHRY, SYGVKD. Partial CDR3 DNA: TGTGCCATCAGTGAGAAAGAGACAGGGGACAATGAG. Translated, it gives CAISEKETGDNE. The CDR3, in full, reads CAISEKETGDNEQFF.

A note on this clone: Read data end 3 residues before the CDR3 end; the end is taken from the germline J gene. This chain uses TRBV2 with TRBJ1-2, with a weak D call TRBD1 (5 bases). Trimming removed 4 bases at V and 6 bases at J, with 9 bases between. The germline gives CDR1 SNHLY, CDR2 FYNNEI. The CDR3 totals 12 residues. The CDR3 loop reads CASSAADNGYTF. Incomplete CDR3 DNA: TGTGCCAGCAGTGCAGCGGACAATGGC.

Regarding this clone: The observed sequence ends 3 residues before the CDR3 terminus, with the missing tail filled in from the germline J gene. V usage is TRBV12-3 or TRBV12-4 and J usage is TRBJ2-5; the D gene is possibly TRBD2 (6 bases). This CDR3 comprises 17 residues. With 2 bases removed from V and 1 base from J, the gap between germline ends came to 17 bases. The CDR3 sequence is CASSLNQYRRGQETQYF. Partial CDR3 DNA: TGTGCCAGCAGTTTAAATCAATATAGGAGGGGCCAAGAGACC.

A word on this clone: The observed sequence ends 3 residues before the CDR3 terminus, with the missing tail filled in from the germline J gene. This chain uses TRBV12-3 or TRBV12-4 with TRBJ2-1; 9 positions agree with TRBD2. The CDR3 covers 16 residues. The trim removed 2 bases at V and 2 bases at J, leaving 4 bases unmatched. CDR3 sequence reads: CASSLLAGGPYNEQFF. Partial CDR3 DNA: TGTGCCAGCAGTTTATTGGCGGGAGGGCCCTACAATGAG.